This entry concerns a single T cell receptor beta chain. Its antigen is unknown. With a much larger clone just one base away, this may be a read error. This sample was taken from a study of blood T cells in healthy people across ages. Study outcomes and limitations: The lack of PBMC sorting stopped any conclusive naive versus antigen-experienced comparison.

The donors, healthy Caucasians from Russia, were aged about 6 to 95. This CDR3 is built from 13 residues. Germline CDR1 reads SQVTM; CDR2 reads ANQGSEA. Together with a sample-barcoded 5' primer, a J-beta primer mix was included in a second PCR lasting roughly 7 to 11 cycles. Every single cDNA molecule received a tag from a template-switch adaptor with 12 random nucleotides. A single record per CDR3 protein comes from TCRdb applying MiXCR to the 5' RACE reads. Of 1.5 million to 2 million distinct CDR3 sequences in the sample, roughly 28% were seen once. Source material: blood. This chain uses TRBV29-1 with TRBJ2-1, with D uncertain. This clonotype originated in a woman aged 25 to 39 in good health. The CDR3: CSVASYSYNEQVF. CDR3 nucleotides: TGCAGCGTTGCCTCCTACTCCTACAATGAGCAGGTCTTC.